This T cell receptor beta chain came from a study of T cell responses to AZD1222 COVID-19 vaccine. Background on the study: Analysis merged second doses at about 4 or about 12 weeks.

With regard to this clone: The antigen is unknown.

Here immunoSEQ multiplex PCR was the method, and the copy in TCRdb shows in-frame clones only, minus some. The repertoire holds roughly 150,000 clones, with around 91% as singletons. CDR1 and CDR2 from the germline V gene are SEHNR and FQNEAQ (reference sequence). The CDR3 has 17 amino acids. J lost 0 bases, V lost 2 bases, and 7 bases had no gene match. Study-wide results and limits: Only 6 or 7 people who got AZD1222 tested seropositive at baseline. Spike was spanned by vaccine-associated CD4 TCRs, with dominance at 160-218 and 743-854.

The sample consisted of peripheral blood, taken on day 0 of AZD1222 vaccination. The source is an adult in good health. The chain couples TRBV7-9 to TRBJ2-1, with TRBD2 matching 7 bases. CDR3 DNA sequence: TGTGCCAGCAGCTTATCGGGGACTACTAGCTCCTACAATGAGCAGTTCTTC. Translated, it gives CASSLSGTTSSYNEQFF.